A selection of T cell receptor beta chains follows, all from one sample in a study of CD4 T cells in relation to SARS-CoV-2 and coronaviruses. The antigens these receptors bind are not known. Repertoires were generated with immunoSEQ multiplex PCR, while TCRdb's copy carries only in-frame clones and drops some. The sample consists of about 21,000 clones, around 78% of them appearing once. Sequencing was done on a sample of CD4+ T cells from PBMCs, cultured in vitro. The receptors shown here come from a human donor in good health. CDR3s include the opening cysteine and the closing phenylalanine or tryptophan. A D gene is named only where the DNA matches it firmly. Rows may omit the clone size; those that give it use once, few, many or a size class.

-	TRBV13	-	TRBJ2-7	TGTGCCACCGCGCGAGCGGAAACCTACGAGCAGTACTTC	CATARAETYEQYF
once	TRBV18	-	TRBJ1-2	TGTGCCAGCTCACCAGGGTATCCTAACTATGGCTACACCTTC	CASSPGYPNYGYTF
-	TRBV7-9	-	TRBJ1-4	TGTGCCAGCAGCAAAGACAGCTCAACTAATGAAAAACTGTTTTTT	CASSKDSSTNEKLFF
-	TRBV24-1	-	TRBJ1-5	TGTGCCACCAGTTTAGGAAGCCAGCCCCAGCATTTT	CATSLGSQPQHF
-	TRBV19	TRBD1	TRBJ1-4	TGTGCCAGTAGGACAGGGCATTCAACTAATGAAAAACTGTTTTTT	CASRTGHSTNEKLFF
-	TRBV5-4	-	TRBJ2-2	TGTGCCAGCAGCCCAGCGGGTCTTACCGGGGAGCTGTTTTTT	CASSPAGLTGELFF
-	TRBV2	TRBD1	TRBJ1-1	TGTGCCAGCAGGTTGACAGGGGGTCGGGTTGAAGCTTTCTTT	CASRLTGGRVEAFF
-	TRBV5-1	-	TRBJ2-7	TGCGCCAGCAGCTTCGGCAGTGAATCCTACGAGCAGTACTTC	CASSFGSESYEQYF
-	TRBV7-9	-	TRBJ1-1	TGTGCCAGCAGCTTAACTGAAGCTTTCTTT	CASSLTEAFF
once	TRBV10-3	-	TRBJ2-5	TGTGCCATCAGTGAGCAGGGGGGAAAAGAGACCCAGTACTTC	CAISEQGGKETQYF
-	TRBV7-9	TRBD2	TRBJ2-1	TGTGCCAGCTCCCGGACTAGCGGGTCCGACAATGAGCAGTTCTTC	CASSRTSGSDNEQFF